This T cell receptor (beta chain) was sequenced in a study of shared clonotypes between healthy human individuals. Turning to the study itself: CD8 memory received one plate per donor, CD8 naive two, CD4 memory three and CD4 naive three.

A remark on this clone: Antigen unknown. Additional DNA sequences in this sample encode the identical CDR3.

Replicate PCRs run on sorted subsets employed 150 to 250 ng DNA, approximately 30,000 T cell genomes. Repertoires were generated with immunoSEQ multiplex PCR, while TCRdb's copy carries only in-frame clones and drops some. The table lists around 690,000 clones, about nine tenths of them singletons, with less than 40% in the top ten. There were no recent acute infections or vaccinations among the donors, who were healthy HIV-negative adults. The study's findings and limits: Estimated richness was generally greater in naive than memory subsets.

The clonotype originates from a man aged 18 to 35 in good health. Some clones in this sample may be carry-over from other donors' samples. Sample: memory CD8+ T cells from PBMCs. The subset denotes: CD45RO+ cells pooled with CCR7-negative TemRA cells.

The CDR3 loop reads CASSPGQNSYNEQFF. CDR3 DNA: TGTGCCAGCAGTCCGGGACAGAACTCCTACAATGAGCAGTTCTTC. The chain is built from TRBV27 and TRBJ2-1; 7 bases align to TRBD1. CDR1 MNHEY and CDR2 SMNVEV come from the germline V gene (reference sequence). The CDR3 covers 15 residues. V trimming: 5 bases; J trimming: 0 bases; junction bases outside the gene matches: 4.